This TCR beta chain was captured by sequencing in a study of CD8 T cells in ankylosing spondylitis. General study results and limits: A subset of motif variants has previously been described in the synovial fluid and blood of reactive arthritis. Researchers report that disease-linked clones proved CD8+ and relatively rare in peripheral blood. A TCR beta motif of 8 or 9 highly homologous variants appeared characteristic of ankylosing spondylitis blood. As reported, disease-linked clones showed significant enrichment in matched ankylosing spondylitis synovial fluid.

This clonotype appeared a few times. Its specificity is not known. The CDR3 totals 15 residues. The V and J ends lost 3 bases and 1 base, in that order; junction bases with no gene match: 5. The germline CDR1 and CDR2 sequences are KGHSH and LQKENI. MiXCR, run by TCRdb on the 5' RACE reads, gives a single entry per CDR3 protein. The sample consists of under 950,000 distinct CDR3 sequences, 15% to 20% of them appearing once. The receptor was isolated from a male donor with ankylosing spondylitis. The sequenced sample consisted of blood, either unsorted or a sorted T cell fraction (not recorded which). This chain joins TRBV18 and TRBJ2-5, with 7 bases aligning to TRBD1. DNA of the CDR3: TGTGCCAGCTCACCGCTGACAGGGCGCCAAGAGACCCAGTACTTC. It yields the protein CASSPLTGRQETQYF.